These T cell receptor beta chains were read from a single sample in a study of blood T cell repertoires in COVID-19. Repertoires were generated with immunoSEQ multiplex PCR, while TCRdb's copy carries only in-frame clones and drops some. The sample gives 150,000 to 200,000 clones, approximately 78% of which show up once; about 11% is in the top ten. Sequencing was done on a sample of peripheral blood. Every receptor here comes from a human donor in a cohort sampled during active COVID-19. Both conserved end residues are part of each CDR3. The D gene is left open where the match is weak. Size is stated for part of the rows, as once, few or many counts, or as a class when the clone is expanded.

cdr3_nt cdr3_aa clone_size j_call v_call d_call
TGTGCCAGCAGTCCACCAGCGCATGAGCAGTTCTTC CASSPPAHEQFF NA TRBJ2-1 TRBV7-9 NA
TGTGCCAGCAGCCAAGATCCCACCCCGGGACAGGGGAAGTACGAGCAGTACTTC CASSQDPTPGQGKYEQYF NA TRBJ2-7 TRBV3-1/TRBV3-2 TRBD1
TGTGCCAGCAGCCGTGTTGACAGGTCCTACGAGCAGTACTTC CASSRVDRSYEQYF NA TRBJ2-7 TRBV7-2 NA
TGTGCCTCCAGTAGGACGCCTCGCCGACAGGGCCACTATGGCTACACCTTC CASSRTPRRQGHYGYTF NA TRBJ1-2 TRBV19 TRBD1
TGTGCCAGTCGGCGGACTGGAGGTCCCTACGAGCAGTACTTC CASRRTGGPYEQYF NA TRBJ2-7 TRBV19 NA
TGTGCCAGCAGGTCTCAGGGCGACACTGAAGCTTTCTTT CASRSQGDTEAFF once TRBJ1-1 TRBV14 NA
TGTGCCAGCTGGCAGGGAATCTTATGGGTCCCCGGGGAGCTGTTTTTT CASWQGILWVPGELFF NA TRBJ2-2 TRBV7-8 NA
TGTGCCAGCAGCGTAAGCCGGAGTAGTGAGCAGTTCTTC CASSVSRSSEQFF few TRBJ2-1 TRBV6-5 NA
TGTGCCACCAGTGTGCGCCCCCCCCTTAATGGAAACACCATATATTTT CATSVRPPLNGNTIYF NA TRBJ1-3 TRBV24-1 NA
TGTGCCAGCAGCCCGCAGGGGGTAGGCTACGAGCAGTACTTC CASSPQGVGYEQYF NA TRBJ2-7 TRBV28 TRBD1
TGTGCCAGTAGTATATCGAGGAGTTCGCCCACTGAAGCTTTCTTT CASSISRSSPTEAFF NA TRBJ1-1 TRBV19 NA
TGTGCCAGCAGCCCTGGCCCGGGACAGGGAGTAGGGGAGCTGTTTTTT CASSPGPGQGVGELFF NA TRBJ2-2 TRBV7-9 TRBD1
TGTGCCAGCAGCTACACGCCACCGGGACAGGGGATCACCGGGGAGCTGTTTTTT CASSYTPPGQGITGELFF NA TRBJ2-2 TRBV7-2 TRBD1
TGTGCCAGCAGCCCTTCCGGGACTAGCGGGAGGGAGACCCAGTACTTC CASSPSGTSGRETQYF NA TRBJ2-5 TRBV7-2 TRBD2
TGCAGTCGTTATTCCCTAGGGGATGGCTACACCTTC CSRYSLGDGYTF NA TRBJ1-2 TRBV29-1 NA
TGTGCCAGCAGTTTAGGCGGGACGAACACCGGGGAGCTGTTTTTT CASSLGGTNTGELFF NA TRBJ2-2 TRBV6-6 NA
TGTGCCAGCAGTTGGGGCTTAGACACCGGGGAGCTGTTTTTT CASSWGLDTGELFF NA TRBJ2-2 TRBV27 NA
TGTGCCAGCAGACTCCGGGACAGGGGGCGGGATACGCAGTATTTT CASRLRDRGRDTQYF NA TRBJ2-3 TRBV6-5 TRBD1
TGTGCCAGCAATTCACCGGGACAGGGGAATGAAAAACTGTTTTTT CASNSPGQGNEKLFF NA TRBJ1-4 TRBV2 TRBD1
TGTGCCTGGAGTGTCCCGGGACAGAACACAGATACGCAGTATTTT CAWSVPGQNTDTQYF NA TRBJ2-3 TRBV30 TRBD1
TGTGCCAGCAGCTCGACAAGAGATACGCAGTATTTT CASSSTRDTQYF NA TRBJ2-3 TRBV5-5 NA
TGTGCCAGCAGCGCCACTGGGACACCTTACGAGCAGTACTTC CASSATGTPYEQYF NA TRBJ2-7 TRBV9 NA
TGTGCCAGCAGCCTGACTAGCGGCGGAGGCCAAGAGACCCAGTACTTC CASSLTSGGGQETQYF NA TRBJ2-5 TRBV3-1/TRBV3-2 TRBD2
TGTGCCAGCAGCACAGGGACAGACTCCTACGAGCAGTACTTC CASSTGTDSYEQYF NA TRBJ2-7 TRBV9 TRBD1
TGTGCCAGCAGGCCTGGGACAGCGAACACCGGGGAGCTGTTTTTT CASRPGTANTGELFF NA TRBJ2-2 TRBV6-5 TRBD1
TGTGCCAGTAGTCTCGGGCCAGGGGTCTACGAGCAGTACTTC CASSLGPGVYEQYF NA TRBJ2-7 TRBV19 NA
TGTGCCAGTAGCCTTGGCAGGAGGAATGAGCAGTTCTTC CASSLGRRNEQFF NA TRBJ2-1 TRBV19 NA
TGTGCCAGCTCACCGGATATGCTACAGCCGGAGACCCAGTACTTC CASSPDMLQPETQYF NA TRBJ2-5 TRBV18 NA
TGTGCCAGCAGCGACGCTGGACTTTCCCCAGATACGCAGTATTTT CASSDAGLSPDTQYF NA TRBJ2-3 TRBV7-9 NA
TGTGCCTGGGGACTAGCGGGGTGGGAGACCCAGTACTTC CAWGLAGWETQYF NA TRBJ2-5 TRBV30 TRBD2
TGTGCCAGCGGACTAGAAGAGACCCAGTACTTC CASGLEETQYF NA TRBJ2-5 TRBV11-2 TRBD2
TGTGCCAGCAGCCCTGGTCGGGATTCACCCCTCCACTTT CASSPGRDSPLHF NA TRBJ1-6 TRBV7-9 NA
TGTGCCTGGTCGGGACACCGCGAGCAGTACTTC CAWSGHREQYF NA TRBJ2-7 TRBV30 NA
TGTGCCAGCAGCTTATCGACAGGCCTGAGCACAGATACGCAGTATTTT CASSLSTGLSTDTQYF NA TRBJ2-3 TRBV7-9 NA
TGTGCCAGCAGCCGGGCGGGGACAGGGGCCCCTTGGGGCACTGAAGCTTTCTTT CASSRAGTGAPWGTEAFF NA TRBJ1-1 TRBV27 TRBD1
TGTGCCAGCAGCTTTCCAAGCTCCCATGAGCAGTTCTTC CASSFPSSHEQFF NA TRBJ2-1 TRBV7-8 NA
TGTGCCAGCCAAAGGGGAATGAACACTGAAGCTTTCTTT CASQRGMNTEAFF NA TRBJ1-1 TRBV7-2 NA
TGTGCCAGCAGTCCCCTTGGGGGGAATTCCTATGGCTACACCTTC CASSPLGGNSYGYTF once TRBJ1-2 TRBV28 NA
TGCGCCAGCAGTTTAGCGGGGGCAACGTGGAATGAGCAGTTCTTC CASSLAGATWNEQFF NA TRBJ2-1 TRBV5-1 TRBD2
TGTGCCAGCAGCTTCAAGGGACAGTGGAATGAGCAGTTCTTC CASSFKGQWNEQFF NA TRBJ2-1 TRBV11-3 TRBD1
TGTGCCACCAGCAGAAAGACTAGGGGCGGGGAGCTGTTTTTT CATSRKTRGGELFF NA TRBJ2-2 TRBV15 NA
TGTGCCAGCTCACCTCCAACAGGGAACTACGAGCAGTACTTC CASSPPTGNYEQYF NA TRBJ2-7 TRBV18 NA
TGTGCCAGCAGTTTACCCGGGAGTAGGTACAATGAGCAGTTCTTC CASSLPGSRYNEQFF NA TRBJ2-1 TRBV27 NA
TGTGCCAGCAGTTACCGGCAGGACTTCTCTGGAAACACCATATATTTT CASSYRQDFSGNTIYF NA TRBJ1-3 TRBV6-5 NA
TGTGCCAGCAGCTTCACCAGGGGAGACGCTGAAGCTTTCTTT CASSFTRGDAEAFF many TRBJ1-1 TRBV7-8 NA
TGCGCCAGCAGCCACGCAGGGGATCAGCCCCAGCATTTT CASSHAGDQPQHF NA TRBJ1-5 TRBV4-3 NA
TGTGCCTGGACCCTGCAGGGACAGGGAGGAGAGACCCAGTACTTC CAWTLQGQGGETQYF NA TRBJ2-5 TRBV30 TRBD1
TGCGCCAGCAGCCAAGATCCCCGGCACCCACTATCCTACGAGCAGTACTTC CASSQDPRHPLSYEQYF NA TRBJ2-7 TRBV4-1 NA
TGCAGTGCTAGAACTACGAATGGCTACACCTTC CSARTTNGYTF NA TRBJ1-2 TRBV20-1 NA
TGTGCCAGCAGCCAACAGTTTGGTAGCACAGATACGCAGTATTTT CASSQQFGSTDTQYF NA TRBJ2-3 TRBV7-8 NA
TGTGCCAGCAGCCAGCGGGGTACCTACGAGCAGTACTTC CASSQRGTYEQYF once TRBJ2-7 TRBV3-1/TRBV3-2 NA
TGTGCCAGCAGCGCCGCAGACTTGACTAGCCCACAGAGCTACGAGCAGTACTTC CASSAADLTSPQSYEQYF NA TRBJ2-7 TRBV9 TRBD2
TGTGCCAGCAGCCGACTAGCGACTTCTAGCACAGATACGCAGTATTTT CASSRLATSSTDTQYF NA TRBJ2-3 TRBV25-1 TRBD2
TGTGCCATCAGTGAAACAGGGGTAGATACGCAGTATTTT CAISETGVDTQYF NA TRBJ2-3 TRBV10-3 TRBD1